Listed here are 21 T cell receptor beta chains from one sample, sequenced in a study of OX40 agonist ivuxolimab in advanced cancers. Sequencing used immunoSEQ multiplex PCR; TCRdb keeps in-frame clones, though not all of them. The repertoire consists of 35,000 to 40,000 clones, with 85% to 90% occurring once and the leading ten covering roughly an eighth. Source: CD4+ or CD8+ T cells sorted from blood, taken in a trial of the OX40 agonist ivuxolimab. The source is an adult with an advanced solid tumor such as melanoma, head and neck, liver or kidney cancer.

The V and J genes are TRBV9 and TRBJ2-2; 9 nucleotides line up with TRBD2. This CDR3 has 19 residues. Germline CDR1 SGDLS, CDR2 YYNGEE. With V trimmed by 4 bases and J by 4 bases, 17 bases remained unmatched. CDR3 DNA: TGTGCCAGCAGCCCACTCAGGGCTAGCGGGACGGGTAGCACCGGGGAGCTGTTTTTT. Translation gives CASSPLRASGTGSTGELFF.

V gene TRBV6-6 combines with J gene TRBJ1-1; D perhaps matches TRBD1 (5 bases). The V end lost 4 bases, the J end lost 6 bases, and 12 bases lay between the germline ends. The CDR3 sequence is 13 residues long. Germline CDR1 and CDR2: MNHNY and SVGAGI (reference sequence). This CDR3 is CASSWTGGAEAFF. CDR3 nucleotide sequence: TGTGCCAGCAGTTGGACCGGGGGGGCTGAAGCTTTCTTT.

The chain combines TRBV11-2 with TRBJ1-6; D is unclear. This CDR3 spans 17 amino acids. Germline V gene sequence: CDR1 SGHAT, CDR2 FQNNGV. Trimming took 6 bases from V and 6 from J, leaving 21 bases between them. Here the CDR3 reads CASSHLPSTDSNSPLHF. CDR3 sequence (DNA): TGTGCCAGCAGTCACCTCCCTTCGACTGATAGTAATTCACCCCTCCACTTT.

This clone was picked up a small number of times. This CDR3 reads CATSSVEGSRHEKLFF. CDR3 nucleotide sequence: TGTGCCACCAGCAGTGTAGAGGGGAGTAGGCATGAAAAACTGTTTTTT. This chain links TRBV15 with TRBJ1-4; perhaps TRBD1 as D (5 bases). V was cut by 3 bases and J by 6 bases, with 17 bases left in between. There are 16 residues in the CDR3. Looked up from germline, CDR1 is LNHNV and CDR2 is YYDKDF (reference sequence).

This chain joins TRBV4-2 and TRBJ2-7, with D perhaps matching TRBD1 (6 bases). The CDR3 has 14 amino acids. V lost 3 bases, J lost 3 bases, and 12 bases lay in between. Germline V gene data show CDR1 as LGHNA and CDR2 as YNFKEQ. CDR3 residues: CASSQSGDGYEQYF. The CDR3 nucleotides are TGTGCCAGCAGCCAGTCAGGGGACGGCTACGAGCAGTACTTC.

The chain recombines TRBV5-4 with TRBJ1-1; D perhaps matches TRBD1 (5 bases). Germline V gene sequence: CDR1 SGHNT, CDR2 YYREEE (reference sequence). V was clipped by 4 bases and J by 7 bases, with 20 bases between them. CDR3 size: 15 residues. The CDR3 sequence: CASSPIGGPGDEAFF. Here the CDR3 DNA reads TGTGCCAGCAGCCCTATCGGGGGTCCCGGGGATGAAGCTTTCTTT.

The chain joins TRBV4-2 to TRBJ2-2; 8 bases match TRBD2. CDR1 is LGHNA and CDR2 is YNFKEQ in the germline V gene. V lost 4 bases and J lost 4; bases outside the gene matches: 11. The CDR3 sequence is 17 residues long. The CDR3 sequence: CASSPSGSGSGTGELFF. In nucleotides, the CDR3 is TGTGCCAGCAGCCCCTCGGGGAGCGGGAGCGGCACCGGGGAGCTGTTTTTT.

V usage is TRBV6-5 and J usage is TRBJ1-2; D unresolved. The CDR3 sequence is 11 residues long. The V end was cut by 1 base, the J end by 7 bases, with 4 bases between. Looked up from germline, CDR1 is MNHEY and CDR2 is SVGAGI. For the CDR3, the DNA is TGTGCCAGCAGTTACTTGGGTGGCTACACCTTC. Encoded protein: CASSYLGGYTF.

Only one count was recorded for this clone. This rearrangement joins TRBV5-1 to TRBJ2-2; TRBD2 agrees at 8 bases. The CDR3 extends over 18 amino acids. CDR1 and CDR2 from the germline V gene are SGHRS and YFSETQ. The trim removed 0 bases at V and 6 bases at J, leaving 13 bases unmatched. The CDR3 region is CASSLESLAGGPAGELFF. The CDR3 DNA sequence: TGCGCCAGCAGCTTGGAGTCCCTAGCGGGTGGGCCAGCCGGGGAGCTGTTTTTT.

V gene TRBV28 combines with J gene TRBJ1-1; D call uncertain. Germline loops: CDR1 MDHEN, CDR2 SYDVKM. Trimming left V 5 bases short and J 4 bases short, with 17 bases between. The CDR3 totals 15 residues. The CDR3, as DNA: TGTGCCAGCAGTCCCAGGCGTCCGGGAGGCACTGAAGCTTTCTTT. Residues: CASSPRRPGGTEAFF.

This chain links TRBV6-5 with TRBJ2-7; the match to TRBD2 covers 11 bases. V lost 0 bases, J lost 0 bases, and 1 base stayed unmatched. CDR3 length: 16 residues. Germline CDR1 and CDR2: MNHEY and SVGAGI. For the CDR3, the DNA is TGTGCCAGCAGTTACTCCGGGACTAGCGGCTCCTACGAGCAGTACTTC. This sequence encodes CASSYSGTSGSYEQYF.

The rearrangement uses TRBV27 and TRBJ2-7; D might be TRBD1 or TRBD2, each matching 6 bases. Germline V gives CDR1 MNHEY, CDR2 SMNVEV (reference sequence). Trimming removed 1 base at V and 4 bases at J, with 17 bases between. The CDR3 consists of 16 residues. CDR3 sequence reads: CASSLFSPGGGYEQYF. Here the CDR3 DNA reads TGTGCCAGCAGTTTATTTAGCCCAGGAGGGGGATACGAGCAGTACTTC.

This chain uses TRBV20-1 with TRBJ2-1; D is uncertain. Per germline, CDR1 DFQATT and CDR2 SNEGSKA (reference sequence). Trimming pared 7 bases from V and 9 bases from J, leaving 13 bases between. The CDR3 has 11 amino acids. CDR3 in amino acids: CSVPVRSEQFF. The DNA for the CDR3 is TGCAGTGTTCCCGTCCGGAGTGAGCAGTTCTTC.

The J gene is TRBJ1-5, the V gene TRBV13; TRBD1 matches at 8 bases. The CDR3 loop spans 16 amino acids. After removal of 0 bases from V and 2 bases from J, the junction contained 3 bases not matched to a gene. Germline CDR1 is PRHDT and CDR2 is FYEKMQ (reference sequence). The CDR3 spells CASSLGGQGGNQPQHF. The CDR3 coding sequence is TGTGCCAGCAGCTTAGGAGGACAGGGAGGCAATCAGCCCCAGCATTTT.

The chain recombines TRBV19 with TRBJ1-2, with D perhaps matching TRBD1 (5 bases). The CDR3 extends over 13 amino acids. In germline, CDR1 is LNHDA, CDR2 SQIVND (reference sequence). Trimming shortened V by 3 bases and J by 6 bases, and 11 bases separated the two germline ends. The CDR3 DNA follows: TGTGCCAGTAGTATCGTTTGGGGGGATGGCTACACCTTC. It yields the protein CASSIVWGDGYTF.

The gene calls are TRBV25-1 and TRBJ2-1; D gene unclear. Germline CDR1 is MGHDK and CDR2 is SYGVNS. This CDR3 spans 15 amino acids. The V and J ends lost 1 base and 0 bases respectively, with 7 bases between them. For the CDR3, the DNA is TGTGCCAGCAGTGAATCGTGGGACTCCTACAATGAGCAGTTCTTC. It encodes CASSESWDSYNEQFF.

The gene calls are TRBV27 and TRBJ2-1; D perhaps matches TRBD1 (5 bases). The ends were cut back, 0 bases at V and 10 bases at J, with 13 bases in the middle. The CDR3 has 14 amino acids. CDR1 is MNHEY and CDR2 is SMNVEV in the germline V gene (reference sequence). CDR3 DNA: TGTGCCAGCAGTTTATCCCCAATTGGGGCCGAGCAGTTCTTC. Protein product: CASSLSPIGAEQFF.

The chain combines TRBV5-6 with TRBJ1-1; tentatively, D is TRBD1 (6 bases). The CDR3 sequence is 15 residues long. The germline gives CDR1 SGHDT, CDR2 YYEEEE. Trimming took 2 bases from V and 1 from J, leaving 12 bases between them. CDR3 nucleotide sequence: TGTGCCAGCAGCTTTTCGGACAGAAGGAACACTGAAGCTTTCTTT. Translated, it gives CASSFSDRRNTEAFF.

DNA for the CDR3: TGTGCCAGCAGCCAAGAAAGCAATCAGCCCCAGCATTTT. As protein: CASSQESNQPQHF. This chain links TRBV14 with TRBJ1-5; D is unclear. V dropped 0 bases and J dropped 1 base, with 1 base sitting between them. The V gene's germline CDR1 is SGHDN and CDR2 FVKESK. CDR3 length equals 13 residues.

The chain combines TRBV19 with TRBJ1-1; weak D call: TRBD1 (6 bases). Deletions cut 4 bases from V and 1 base from J, with 10 bases between. The CDR3 runs to 14 residues. Germline V gene sequence: CDR1 LNHDA, CDR2 SQIVND (reference sequence). In DNA form, the CDR3 reads TGTGCCAGTAGTAGGAGGGGGGCGAACACTGAAGCTTTCTTT. Translating gives CASSRRGANTEAFF.

This rearrangement joins TRBV19 to TRBJ2-1, with D possibly matching TRBD2 (5 bases). This CDR3 has 15 amino acids. Trimming shortened V by 5 bases and J by 0 bases, and 11 bases separated the two germline ends. In germline, CDR1 is LNHDA, CDR2 SQIVND (reference sequence). The CDR3 spells CASSPRGSSYNEQFF. The DNA for the CDR3 is TGTGCCAGTAGTCCCCGGGGTAGCTCCTACAATGAGCAGTTCTTC. The variable domain in full, with the rest retrieved from reference TRBV19 and TRBJ2-1, is DGGITQSPKYLFRKEGQNVTLSCEQNLNHDAMYWYRQDPGQGLRLIYYSQIVNDFQKGDIAEGYSVSREKKESFPLTVTSAQKNPTAFYLCASSPRGSSYNEQFFGPGTRLTVL.